The rows below give T cell receptor beta chains drawn from one sample of a study of Ad26.COV2.S vaccination and SARS-CoV-2 variants. Sequenced by immunoSEQ multiplex PCR; TCRdb stores in-frame clones only, minus some. The sample records about 250,000 clones, approximately 88% being singletons. Sequenced here: peripheral blood, sampled in a trial of Ad26.COV2.S vaccine versus placebo. The source is a person aged 18-65 years who received the Ad26.COV2.S COVID-19 vaccine or a placebo. The CDR3 runs from the conserved cysteine through the conserved F or W. Fields, in order: D gene, V gene, clone size, J gene, CDR3 DNA, CDR3 protein. A D gene is named only where the DNA matches it firmly. Not every row has a clone size; where given, it reads once, few, many or a size class.

TRBD1	TRBV18	.	TRBJ2-7	TGTGCCAGCTCCCCCTATGGGGGACAGACCTACGAGCAGTACTTC	CASSPYGGQTYEQYF
.	TRBV7-2	.	TRBJ1-2	TGTGCCAGCAGCTTAGAATCGGGCACCTATGGCTACACCTTC	CASSLESGTYGYTF
.	TRBV4-3	once	TRBJ1-4	TGCGCCAGCAGCCAAGATTACCTGGGAGAAAAACTGTTTTTT	CASSQDYLGEKLFF
.	TRBV4-3	once	TRBJ1-6	TGCGCCAGCAGCCAAGAGGGGGAAATAAATTCACCCCTCCACTTT	CASSQEGEINSPLHF
.	TRBV6-5	.	TRBJ1-5	TGTGCCAGCAGTTACTCGATTCAAGTAGGGTTCCCCCAGCATTTT	CASSYSIQVGFPQHF
.	TRBV6-5	.	TRBJ1-5	TGTGCCAGCAGTCCGGTCTTTCATAGCAATCAGCCCCAGCATTTT	CASSPVFHSNQPQHF
.	TRBV5-6	.	TRBJ1-2	TGTGCCAGCAGCTTGCAATGGAGCCCCAAGGACTATGGCTACACCTTC	CASSLQWSPKDYGYTF
.	TRBV27	.	TRBJ2-3	TGTGCCAGCAGTTTAAATCTAAAGGAGCGGCGACTCACAGATACGCAGTATTTT	CASSLNLKERRLTDTQYF
.	TRBV19	few	TRBJ1-5	TGTGCCAGTAGTATAGGACTCGTTCAGCCCCAGCATTTT	CASSIGLVQPQHF
.	TRBV19	.	TRBJ2-1	TGTGCCAGTAGTATTTTACTAGCTGGTAATGAGCAGTTCTTC	CASSILLAGNEQFF
.	TRBV12-5	.	TRBJ2-2	TGTGCTAGTGGTTTAAGTAAGGTTCAGGGCCGGAGCGGGGAGCTGTTTTTT	CASGLSKVQGRSGELFF
TRBD2	TRBV24-1	.	TRBJ2-1	TGTGCCACCAGTGCAGGGTCTCTAGCGGGGGGGAATGAGCAGTTCTTC	CATSAGSLAGGNEQFF
.	TRBV7-9	.	TRBJ2-7	TGTGCCAGCAGCTTAGTTCAGGGAGGAAACTACGAGCAGTACTTC	CASSLVQGGNYEQYF
TRBD1	TRBV5-1	once	TRBJ2-7	TGCGCCAGCAGCTCCGGACAGGGGGGTGGCTACGAGCAGTACTTC	CASSSGQGGGYEQYF
TRBD1	TRBV7-9	.	TRBJ2-2	TGTGCCAGCAGCTGGGGACAGGGAAGCGCCGGGGAGCTGTTTTTT	CASSWGQGSAGELFF
.	TRBV9	once	TRBJ2-7	TGTGCCAGCAGCGTAGGGGCGGACTCCCTTTCCTACGAGCAGTACTTC	CASSVGADSLSYEQYF
TRBD2	TRBV7-2	.	TRBJ2-5	TGTGCCAGCAGCTTAGGGTCAACGGGAGGAGAGACCCAGTACTTC	CASSLGSTGGETQYF
.	TRBV27	.	TRBJ2-2	TGTGCCAGCAGTTTCCTCGACGGCACCGGGGAGCTGTTTTTT	CASSFLDGTGELFF
.	TRBV11-2	.	TRBJ1-1	TGTGCCAGCAGCTTAGATTCTGGCGGAACTGAAGCTTTCTTT	CASSLDSGGTEAFF
.	TRBV9	once	TRBJ1-2	TGTGCCAGCAGCGTAATTGGAGTTTCTGGCTACACCTTC	CASSVIGVSGYTF
.	TRBV10-3	once	TRBJ2-3	TGTGCCATCAGTGAGTCGACTTGGACGGACTCCGCGCAGTATTTT	CAISESTWTDSAQYF
TRBD2	TRBV6-5	.	TRBJ2-3	TGTGCCAGCAGTTACCAACTAGCGGGACGGAGTACGCAGTATTTT	CASSYQLAGRSTQYF
.	TRBV7-9	.	TRBJ1-6	TGTGCCAGCAGCCAAGCCGGGACGCGGAAAAATTCACCCCTCCACTTT	CASSQAGTRKNSPLHF
.	TRBV4-1	.	TRBJ2-5	TGCGCCAGCAGCCAAGTAGTCCCGGAGACCCAGTACTTC	CASSQVVPETQYF
.	TRBV6-6	.	TRBJ1-1	TGTGCCAGCAGTTATCAGGGAGTAGGGAACACTGAAGCTTTCTTT	CASSYQGVGNTEAFF
TRBD1	TRBV4-2	.	TRBJ1-1	TGTGCCAGCAGCCATACGGACAGGGCGCTGGAAGCTTTCTTT	CASSHTDRALEAFF
TRBD1	TRBV5-6	once	TRBJ2-7	TGTGCCAGCAGCTACCACAGGGGCAACGAGCAGTACTTC	CASSYHRGNEQYF
.	TRBV29-1	.	TRBJ2-7	TGCAGCGTAGTCCGGGACTCCTACGAGCAGTACTTC	CSVVRDSYEQYF
.	TRBV24-1	few	TRBJ1-2	TGTGCCACCAGTGATTCCCGAGGGACGGGTGGCTACACCTTC	CATSDSRGTGGYTF
.	TRBV6-5	once	TRBJ1-6	TGTGCCAGCAGTTACCGAAGGGGCTATAATTCACCCCTCCACTTT	CASSYRRGYNSPLHF
.	TRBV3-1/TRBV3-2	.	TRBJ2-6	TGTGCCAGCAGCCAGAACCCGGGACCCAGCTCTGGGGCCAACGTCCTGACTTTC	CASSQNPGPSSGANVLTF
.	TRBV7-2	.	TRBJ1-5	TGTGCCACTTCGGTGGGCGCGGAACAGCCCCAGCATTTT	CATSVGAEQPQHF
.	TRBV19	.	TRBJ2-6	TGTGCCAGTTTGGGCTTCTCTGGGGCCAACGTCCTGACTTTC	CASLGFSGANVLTF
.	TRBV3-1/TRBV3-2	.	TRBJ1-6	TGTGCCAGCTCCTATAATTCACCCCTCCACTTT	CASSYNSPLHF
.	TRBV4-1	.	TRBJ1-3	TGCGCCAGCAGCCAAGAACAGTTAAGCTCTGGAAACACCATATATTTT	CASSQEQLSSGNTIYF
TRBD2	TRBV9	once	TRBJ2-2	TGTGCCAGCAGCGTTGCCCCAGAATACGGGCTAGCGGGAGGTCGTACCGGGGAGCTGTTTTTT	CASSVAPEYGLAGGRTGELFF
.	TRBV6-1	.	TRBJ2-2	TGTGCCAGCAGTGAACTTCACAGCTCGAACACCGGGGAGCTGTTTTTT	CASSELHSSNTGELFF
.	TRBV9	few	TRBJ1-3	TGTGCCAGCAGCGATTGGACAGCTGGAAACACCATATATTTT	CASSDWTAGNTIYF
.	TRBV14	.	TRBJ1-1	TGTGCCAGCAGCCAAGATCTTGGGCAATTGGACACTGAAGCTTTCTTT	CASSQDLGQLDTEAFF
.	TRBV29-1	.	TRBJ2-1	TGCAGCGTCCCGGAGGAGGGGGCCCTGAGGGATGAGCAGTTCTTC	CSVPEEGALRDEQFF
.	TRBV6-2/TRBV6-3	.	TRBJ2-1	TGTGCCAGCAGCCCTATCCGGGACTCTTCCTACAATGAGCAGTTCTTC	CASSPIRDSSYNEQFF
.	TRBV2	.	TRBJ1-6	TGTGCCAGCAGAGGTGCAGGGCTGGGTTCACCCCTCCACTTT	CASRGAGLGSPLHF
.	TRBV12-3/TRBV12-4	.	TRBJ2-5	TGTGCCAGCAGCCCGAAAGAGACCCAGTACTTC	CASSPKETQYF
.	TRBV6-2/TRBV6-3	once	TRBJ1-1	TGTGCCAGCAGTTACGAAAAAGGGGCCACGAACACTGAAGCTTTCTTT	CASSYEKGATNTEAFF
.	TRBV30	.	TRBJ1-1	TGTGCCTGGAGTGAGTGGATGAACACTGAAGCTTTCTTT	CAWSEWMNTEAFF
.	TRBV5-4	.	TRBJ2-5	TGTGCCACCTTGGGTGGTGGGGGTGTGGAGACCCAGTACTTC	CATLGGGGVETQYF
TRBD2	TRBV7-2	.	TRBJ2-2	TGTGCCAGCAGCCTCCGGACTAGCGGGAGCCTGACCGGGGAGCTGTTTTTT	CASSLRTSGSLTGELFF
.	TRBV30	.	TRBJ1-3	TGTGCCTGGAGTTCGCTTTTGACAGTCTCTGGAAACACCATATATTTT	CAWSSLLTVSGNTIYF
TRBD2	TRBV6-6	.	TRBJ2-5	TGTGCCAGCACTCCCGGGGGGGTGGAGACCCAGTACTTC	CASTPGGVETQYF
.	TRBV6-5	once	TRBJ1-1	TGTGCCGCCAGGACCAACAGGCAGATGGGGACTGAAGCTTTCTTT	CAARTNRQMGTEAFF
TRBD1	TRBV25-1	.	TRBJ2-2	TGTGCCAGCAGGGGGACAGGGGACTCCGGGGAGCTGTTTTTT	CASRGTGDSGELFF
.	TRBV18	.	TRBJ2-6	TGTGCCAGCTCGCCGCTTGGATCTGGGGCCAACGTCCTGACTTTC	CASSPLGSGANVLTF
.	TRBV18	.	TRBJ2-6	TGTGCCAGCTCAGAGTTAGGACGGGGCTCTGGGGCCAACGTCCTGACTTTC	CASSELGRGSGANVLTF
.	TRBV27	.	TRBJ2-1	TGTGCCAGCAGTTTTTGGGGGCCGACCAATGAGCAGTTCTTC	CASSFWGPTNEQFF
TRBD2	TRBV24-1	few	TRBJ2-3	TGTGCCACCAGTGCCAGACTAGCGGGTAGCACAGATACGCAGTATTTT	CATSARLAGSTDTQYF
TRBD2	TRBV7-2	.	TRBJ2-1	TGTGCCAGCAGCCGTCGGGGGGAATCCTACAATGAGCAGTTCTTC	CASSRRGESYNEQFF
TRBD1	TRBV19	.	TRBJ2-3	TGTGCCAGTTTGGGACAGGGCGGCACAGATACGCAGTATTTT	CASLGQGGTDTQYF
.	TRBV18	once	TRBJ1-3	TGTGCCAGCTCACCACCAGGGAGCTTCTCTGGAAACACCATATATTTT	CASSPPGSFSGNTIYF
.	TRBV20-1	once	TRBJ1-1	TGCAGTGCTAGTAGCAGGGCTAACACTGAAGCTTTCTTT	CSASSRANTEAFF
.	TRBV3-1/TRBV3-2	once	TRBJ2-6	TGTGCCAGCAGCCAATCCCGCGGGGCCAACGTCCTGACTTTC	CASSQSRGANVLTF